The clone carrying this TCR beta chain was recorded many times. This entry is derived from a study of metastatic and nonmetastatic thyroid tumors. This CDR3 has 16 amino acids. The junction had 4 bases not matched to a gene; V was cut back by 3 bases and J by 3 bases. The V gene's germline CDR1 is KGHSH and CDR2 LQKENI. Patients underwent thyroid surgery, and none had received any treatment before it. TCRdb ran MiXCR on the PCR reads. This sample has approximately 37,000 clones, with about a fifth found just once. The TCR was taken from a male donor with papillary thyroid cancer or a benign thyroid nodule (not recorded which). Some clones in this sample may be carry-over from other donors' samples. The specimen was tumor tissue. The V and J genes are TRBV18 and TRBJ2-3; 12 nucleotides agree with TRBD2. The DNA of the CDR3 is TGTGCCAGCTCACCCCTAGCGGGAGGGGAGACAGATACGCAGTATTTT. It codes for CASSPLAGGETDTQYF.